This TCR beta chain was documented in a study of T cell changes during pregnancy in multiple sclerosis (dated by TCRdb to between 2018 and 2021). Some background on the complete study: The study examined how the T cell repertoire changed over the course of pregnancy in women with multiple sclerosis.

A note on this clone: Its cognate antigen has yet to be identified. Nothing much larger sits one base from this clone, and base qualities are not available.

Library prep was done by the immunoSEQ multiplex PCR assay. TCRdb re-hosts the immuneACCESS table, in-frame sequences only. Its copies lack some clones; in the studies checked, an unresolved V gene accounts for under half of them, and the cause for the rest is not known. Counted in this sample were approximately 80,000 clones; about 94% of them appeared once. The ten largest clones add up to 2% to 3% of the sample. From a lookup of the germline V gene (reference sequence), CDR1 and CDR2 are SEHNR and FQNEAQ. The junction carries 11 bases between V and J, which are trimmed by 6 bases and 0 bases respectively. The CDR3 runs 15 residues from the cysteine to the phenylalanine. Only the CDR3 region is kept as DNA, spanning 45 bases read in frame from base 1.

Sequencing used peripheral blood, obtained in the third trimester of pregnancy. The receptor's source is a female donor with multiple sclerosis, enrolled in a pregnancy study. This sequence uses TRBV7-9 and TRBJ1-4; no D gene can be assigned with confidence. The CDR3: CASRAPWPTNEKLFF. The base sequence is TGTGCCAGCAGGGCCCCATGGCCAACTAATGAAAAACTGTTTTTT.